The entry below gives a single TCR beta chain sequence along with its context. The data belong to a study of shared T cell receptors in the human thymus. V was pared by 5 bases and J by 4 bases, with 17 bases of the junction left unmatched. There are 19 residues in the CDR3. Germline CDR1 SEHNR, CDR2 FQNEAQ (reference sequence). Produced via immunoSEQ multiplex PCR; TCRdb's table is partial and in-frame only. The sample has about 730,000 clones; 70% to 90% are singletons. The sample was also linked to a second study, of human thymus T cells. That investigation notes: Corrective heart surgery yielded the resections from which the thymus tissue came. Apparent skewing of V and J gene usage characterized both thymic and blood repertoires. Related research examined unrelated individuals and reported that their thymic repertoires overlapped highly.

The specimen was thymocytes. V is TRBV7-9 and J is TRBJ1-3; 10 nucleotides line up with TRBD1. This receptor was identified in a girl under three years old with a congenital heart defect. CDR3 region: CASSDSGTGDSGDGNTIYF. Here the CDR3 DNA reads TGTGCCAGCAGCGATTCCGGGACAGGGGACTCCGGGGACGGAAACACCATATATTTT.